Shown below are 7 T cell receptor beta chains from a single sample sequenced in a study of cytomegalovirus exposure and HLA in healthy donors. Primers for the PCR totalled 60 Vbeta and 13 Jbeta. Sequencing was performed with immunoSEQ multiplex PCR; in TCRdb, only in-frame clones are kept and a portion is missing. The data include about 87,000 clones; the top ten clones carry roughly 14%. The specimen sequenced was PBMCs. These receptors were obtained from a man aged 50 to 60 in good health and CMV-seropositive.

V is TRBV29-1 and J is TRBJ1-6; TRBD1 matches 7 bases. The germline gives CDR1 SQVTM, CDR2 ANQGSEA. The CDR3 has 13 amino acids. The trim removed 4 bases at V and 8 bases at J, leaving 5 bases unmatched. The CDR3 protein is CSVGQGKDSPLHF. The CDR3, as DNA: TGCAGCGTTGGACAGGGTAAGGATTCACCCCTCCACTTT. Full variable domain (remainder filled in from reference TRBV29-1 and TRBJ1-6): SAVISQKPSRDICQRGTSLTIQCQVDSQVTMMFWYRQQPGQSLTLIATANQGSEATYESGFVIDKFPISRPNLTFSTLTVSNMSPEDSSIYLCSVGQGKDSPLHFGNGTRLTVT.

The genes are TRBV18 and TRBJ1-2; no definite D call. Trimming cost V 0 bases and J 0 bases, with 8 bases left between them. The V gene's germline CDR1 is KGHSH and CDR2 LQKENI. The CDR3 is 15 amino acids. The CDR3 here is CASSPPTSANYGYTF. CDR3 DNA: TGTGCCAGCTCACCACCGACATCGGCTAACTATGGCTACACCTTC.

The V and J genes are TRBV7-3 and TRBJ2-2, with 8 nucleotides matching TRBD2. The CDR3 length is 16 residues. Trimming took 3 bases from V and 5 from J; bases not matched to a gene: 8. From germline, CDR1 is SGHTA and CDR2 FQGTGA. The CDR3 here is CASSFGAGGRTGELFF. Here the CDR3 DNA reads TGTGCCAGCAGCTTTGGGGCGGGAGGTCGGACCGGGGAGCTGTTTTTT.

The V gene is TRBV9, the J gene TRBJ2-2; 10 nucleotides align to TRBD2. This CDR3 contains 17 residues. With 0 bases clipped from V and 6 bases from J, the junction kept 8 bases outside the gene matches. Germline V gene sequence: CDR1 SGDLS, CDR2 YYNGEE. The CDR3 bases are TGTGCCAGCAGCGTAGGTCTAGCGGGAGTTGTGGCCGGGGAGCTGTTTTTT. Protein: CASSVGLAGVVAGELFF.

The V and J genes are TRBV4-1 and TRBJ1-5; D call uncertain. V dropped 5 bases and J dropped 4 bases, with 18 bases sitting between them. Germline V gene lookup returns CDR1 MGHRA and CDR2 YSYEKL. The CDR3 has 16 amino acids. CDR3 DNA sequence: TGCGCCAGCAGCGCAACTGAGGCGTCTTTTAATCAGCCCCAGCATTTT. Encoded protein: CASSATEASFNQPQHF.

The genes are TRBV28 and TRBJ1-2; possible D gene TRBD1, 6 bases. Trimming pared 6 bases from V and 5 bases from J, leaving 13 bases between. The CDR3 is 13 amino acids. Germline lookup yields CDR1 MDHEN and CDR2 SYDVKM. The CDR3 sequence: CASSSLTGYGYTF. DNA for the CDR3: TGTGCCAGCAGCTCCTTGACAGGTTATGGCTACACCTTC.

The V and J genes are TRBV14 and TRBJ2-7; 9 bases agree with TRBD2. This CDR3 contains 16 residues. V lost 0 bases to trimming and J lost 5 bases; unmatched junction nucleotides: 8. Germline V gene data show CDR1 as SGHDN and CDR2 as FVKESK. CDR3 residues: CASSQDPLAGINEQYF. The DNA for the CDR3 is TGTGCCAGCAGCCAAGATCCCCTAGCGGGAATTAACGAGCAGTACTTC.